Below, 5 T cell receptor beta chains from the same sample are listed, as sequenced in a study of T cells in Graves' hyperthyroidism and ophthalmopathy. Amplified TCR beta CDR3 regions derived from RNA transcripts. The HTBI primer set served for first-round RT-PCR of the TCR CDR3. TCRdb reprocessed the multiplex PCR reads with MiXCR, giving one entry per CDR3 protein. The repertoire holds hundreds of thousands of distinct CDR3 sequences, with roughly 40% as singletons. The sequencing sample was made of blood. These receptors were collected from a man in his late teens or twenties with Graves' hyperthyroidism.

This clonotype has at least ten counts. The chain uses TRBV10-3 and TRBJ1-6, with 9 bases that match TRBD1. The V gene's germline CDR1 is ENHRY and CDR2 SYGVKD. This CDR3 has 14 amino acids. Unmatched junction bases numbered 2, after V lost 6 bases and J lost 5 bases. The CDR3 sequence is CAIRDRGDNSPLHF. As DNA, the CDR3 is TGTGCCATCAGAGACAGGGGGGATAATTCACCCCTCCACTTT.

This clonotype was observed a few times. The J gene is TRBJ1-4, the V gene TRBV7-9; D is ambiguous. V was shortened by 5 bases and J by 5 bases, with 15 bases between the two germline ends. Germline V lookup: CDR1 SEHNR, CDR2 FQNEAQ (reference sequence). This CDR3 region has 15 residues. CDR3 DNA: TGTGCCAGCAGCCCGTCCGAGGCCTGGAATGAAAAACTGTTTTTT. It specifies CASSPSEAWNEKLFF.

This clonotype was seen ten or more times. CDR3 amino acids: CASSDRARADYGYTF. CDR3 coding DNA: TGTGCCAGCAGCGACCGCGCCAGGGCCGACTATGGCTACACCTTC. V and J are TRBV7-9 and TRBJ1-2, with D tentatively TRBD1 (5 bases). This CDR3 contains 15 residues. Trimming took off 5 bases at V and 3 bases at J, with 16 bases between the two ends. The V gene's germline CDR1 is SEHNR and CDR2 FQNEAQ (reference sequence).

The chain couples TRBV2 to TRBJ2-7; TRBD1 is a possible D gene (6 bases). Germline V gene sequence: CDR1 SNHLY, CDR2 FYNNEI. With 6 bases removed from V and 5 bases from J, the gap between germline ends came to 17 bases. The CDR3 runs to 14 residues. As DNA, the CDR3 is TGTGCCAGCAGGTTACAGGGAGCCACTGACGAGCAGTACTTC. Its translation is CASRLQGATDEQYF.

Only a few counts were recorded for this clonotype. The chain combines TRBV7-2 with TRBJ2-7; 12 bases are a match to TRBD2. This CDR3 region has 16 residues. Germline loops: CDR1 SGHTA, CDR2 FQGNSA. The junction had 8 bases not matched to a gene; V was cut back by 5 bases and J by 3 bases. This chain's CDR3 is CASSRLGLAGLYEQYF. The CDR3 bases are TGTGCCAGCAGCCGACTAGGACTAGCGGGACTCTACGAGCAGTACTTC.